The subject of this entry is one T cell receptor beta chain. Its target is not known. The sample comes from a study of type 1 regulatory T cells. Looking at the study overall: T-allo10 is a Tr1-enriched, alloantigen-specific CD4 T cell product made in vitro. Study conclusions and caveats: Compared with non-Tr1 cells, Tr1 cells showed a narrower TCR repertoire.

Via MiXCR, TCRdb re-called the reads, giving one row per CDR3 protein. The data show about 62,000 distinct CDR3 sequences, with 62% seen just once and 1.8% held by the top ten. CDR1 is SGHAT and CDR2 is FQNNGV in the germline V gene. The CDR3 length is 13 residues. Deletions cut 5 bases from V and 11 bases from J, with 16 bases between. The V gene is TRBV11-2, the J gene TRBJ1-3; no clear D. The TCR comes from a human donor in good health. The sample comprised cultured non-Tr1 T cells, either the whole culture or a sorted T cell fraction (not recorded which). CDR3 sequence (DNA): TGTGCCAGCAGCGCCTTCTGGGCAGAGGCCATATATTTT. Amino acid sequence: CASSAFWAEAIYF.